The 5 T cell receptor beta chains below were found in one sample sequenced in a study of regulatory T cells in long-lasting Graves disease. The sample's time point: persistent/refractory GD, antithyroid drugs over 5 years with positive TRAb. PBMC-extracted RNA yielded the TCR library. TCR beta libraries were built with iRepertoire HTBI primers and Arm-PCR of CDR3 regions. One entry per CDR3 protein, called by TCRdb with MiXCR from the multiplex PCR reads. The sample holds around 450,000 distinct CDR3 sequences, 20% to 25% seen once. This specimen was peripheral blood mononuclear cells (PBMCs), taken when the disease was refractory, from a patient treated with antithyroid drugs. These receptors were taken from a female donor with Graves disease.

The chain joins TRBV30 to TRBJ1-2; D unclear. This CDR3 spans 14 amino acids. Germline assignment: CDR1 GTSNPN and CDR2 SVGIG (reference sequence). The V and J ends lost 5 bases and 4 bases respectively, with 17 bases between them. CDR3 protein: CAWGPRGNGYGYTF. The DNA for the CDR3 is TGTGCCTGGGGCCCCCGAGGGAATGGCTATGGCTACACCTTC.

This clonotype was observed a few times. This sequence joins TRBV12-3 or TRBV12-4 and TRBJ1-3, with D possibly being TRBD1 (5 bases). The CDR3 totals 16 residues. Trimming removed 5 bases at V and 0 bases at J, with 14 bases between. The CDR3 region has the DNA TGTGCCAGCAGTCCCCCGTGGGGGAGCTCTGGAAACACCATATATTTT. The encoded protein is CASSPPWGSSGNTIYF.

Many counts were recorded for this clonotype. The chain has TRBV5-1 and TRBJ1-1; D might be TRBD1 (5 bases). V lost 1 base to trimming and J lost 6 bases, with 10 bases between them. The germline CDR1 and CDR2 sequences are SGHRS and YFSETQ. This CDR3 region has 13 residues. CDR3 protein: CASSLWGYSEAFF. The CDR3 nucleotides are TGCGCCAGCAGCTTGTGGGGGTACTCTGAAGCTTTCTTT.

The rearrangement uses TRBV9 and TRBJ1-6; 10 positions agree with TRBD1. CDR1 and CDR2 (germline): SGDLS, YYNGEE. The V segment lost 0 bases and the J segment 7 bases; nucleotides outside the gene matches: 1. The CDR3 has 15 amino acids. The CDR3: CASSVGQGANSPLHF. In DNA form, the CDR3 reads TGTGCCAGCAGCGTAGGACAGGGGGCAAATTCACCCCTCCACTTT.

In this sample, this clonotype turned up many times. The chain uses TRBV6-5 and TRBJ2-7, with D perhaps given as TRBD1 or TRBD2 (7 bases each). The CDR3 length is 17 residues. Germline CDR1 and CDR2: MNHEY and SVGAGI. V lost 4 bases, J lost 0 bases, and 19 bases lay in between. The CDR3 loop reads CASSSQPQGGSSYEQYF. In nucleotides, the CDR3 is TGTGCCAGCAGTTCCCAACCCCAGGGGGGGAGCTCCTACGAGCAGTACTTC.